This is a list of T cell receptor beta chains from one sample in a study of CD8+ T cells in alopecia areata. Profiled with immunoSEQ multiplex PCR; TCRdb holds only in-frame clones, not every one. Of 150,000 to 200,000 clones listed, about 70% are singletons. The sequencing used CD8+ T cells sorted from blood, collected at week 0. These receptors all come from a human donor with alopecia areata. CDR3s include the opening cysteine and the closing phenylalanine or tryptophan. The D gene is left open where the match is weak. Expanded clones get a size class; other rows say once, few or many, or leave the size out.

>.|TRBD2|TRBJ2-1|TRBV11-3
CASSSPAGRHNEQFF
TGTGCCAGCAGCTCCCCAGCGGGACGGCACAATGAGCAGTTCTTC
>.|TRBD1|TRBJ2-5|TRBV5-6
CASRDRRFGGQYF
TGTGCCAGCAGGGACAGGCGGTTTGGTGGCCAGTACTTC
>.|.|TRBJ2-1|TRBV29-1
CSVGGTSHVYNEQFF
TGCAGCGTTGGCGGGACCTCTCATGTGTACAATGAGCAGTTCTTC
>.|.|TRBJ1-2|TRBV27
CASSFTGLAAGYTF
TGTGCCAGCAGTTTCACAGGTCTGGCTGCGGGCTACACCTTC
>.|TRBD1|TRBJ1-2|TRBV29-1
CSVGDRTNYGYTF
TGCAGCGTTGGGGACAGAACTAACTATGGCTACACCTTC
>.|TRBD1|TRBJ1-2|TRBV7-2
CASSITDREYGYTF
TGTGCCAGCAGCATAACGGACAGGGAGTACGGCTACACCTTC
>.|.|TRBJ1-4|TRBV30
CACPDSTNEKLFF
TGTGCCTGCCCGGACAGCACAAATGAAAAACTGTTTTTT
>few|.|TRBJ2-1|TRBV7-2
CASSFGEQFF
TGTGCCAGCAGCTTTGGAGAGCAGTTCTTC
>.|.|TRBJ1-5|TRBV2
CASSGGYQPQHF
TGTGCCAGCAGTGGGGGGTATCAGCCCCAGCATTTT
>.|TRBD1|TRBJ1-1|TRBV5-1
CASSLGNRGPNTEAFF
TGCGCCAGCAGCTTGGGCAACAGGGGCCCGAACACTGAAGCTTTCTTT
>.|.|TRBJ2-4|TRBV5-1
CASSLGPGLDIQYF
TGCGCCAGCAGCTTAGGGCCAGGGTTGGACATTCAGTACTTC
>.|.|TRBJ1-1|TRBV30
CAWSMSETEAFF
TGTGCCTGGAGTATGTCAGAGACTGAAGCTTTCTTT
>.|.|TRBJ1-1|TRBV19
CASSISPGWTEAFF
TGTGCCAGTAGTATTTCCCCGGGTTGGACTGAAGCTTTCTTT
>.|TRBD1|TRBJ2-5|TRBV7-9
CASSPEGQGETQYF
TGTGCCAGCAGCCCCGAGGGACAGGGAGAGACCCAGTACTTC
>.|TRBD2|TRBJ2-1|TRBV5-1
CASKERGVNNEQFF
TGCGCCAGCAAGGAGCGGGGGGTAAACAATGAGCAGTTCTTC
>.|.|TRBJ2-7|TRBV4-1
CASSHRQGTSYEQYF
TGCGCCAGCAGCCATCGGCAGGGTACATCCTACGAGCAGTACTTC
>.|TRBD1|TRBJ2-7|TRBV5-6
CASSAGTGSYEQYF
TGTGCCAGCAGCGCCGGGACAGGGTCCTACGAGCAGTACTTC
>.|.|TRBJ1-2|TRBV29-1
CSGDVDNGYTF
TGCAGCGGTGACGTGGACAATGGCTACACCTTC
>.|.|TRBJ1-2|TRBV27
CASRGGRANYGYTF
TGTGCCAGCAGGGGCGGGAGAGCTAACTATGGCTACACCTTC
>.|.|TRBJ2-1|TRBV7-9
CASSQTGGDEQFF
TGTGCCAGCAGCCAAACAGGGGGGGACGAGCAGTTCTTC
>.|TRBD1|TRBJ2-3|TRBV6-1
CASSRDRGRADTQYF
TGTGCCAGCAGTAGAGACAGGGGTCGAGCAGATACGCAGTATTTT
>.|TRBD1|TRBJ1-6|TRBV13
CASSPWTGQMYSPLHF
TGTGCCAGCAGCCCCTGGACAGGGCAGATGTATTCACCCCTCCACTTT
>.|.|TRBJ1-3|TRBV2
CASRGKDGFSGNTIYF
TGTGCCAGCAGAGGAAAGGACGGCTTCTCTGGAAACACCATATATTTT
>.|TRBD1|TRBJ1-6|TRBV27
CASRRDRAGSPLHF
TGTGCCAGCAGACGGGACAGGGCCGGGTCACCCCTCCACTTT
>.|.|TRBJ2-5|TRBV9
CASSVIDVNETQYF
TGTGCCAGCAGCGTAATAGATGTCAATGAGACCCAGTACTTC
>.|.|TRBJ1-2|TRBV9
CASSEPSGIEPTNYGYTF
TGTGCCAGCAGCGAGCCTTCAGGGATAGAGCCGACGAACTATGGCTACACCTTC
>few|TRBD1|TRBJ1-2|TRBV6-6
CASSYATGGRAYGYTF
TGTGCCAGCAGTTACGCCACAGGGGGACGAGCCTATGGCTACACCTTC
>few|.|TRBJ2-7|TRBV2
CASMDRLGEQYF
TGTGCCAGCATGGACCGGTTGGGCGAGCAGTACTTC
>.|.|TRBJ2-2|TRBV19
CASTARGETGELFF
TGTGCCAGTACAGCCAGGGGAGAGACCGGGGAGCTGTTTTTT
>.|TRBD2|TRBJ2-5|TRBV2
CASSEGGRGYQETQYF
TGTGCCAGCAGTGAAGGAGGGAGGGGATACCAAGAGACCCAGTACTTC
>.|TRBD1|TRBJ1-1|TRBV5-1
CASRDRGHTEAFF
TGCGCCAGCAGAGACAGGGGGCACACTGAAGCTTTCTTT
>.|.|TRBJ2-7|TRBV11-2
CASSLTVRNEQYF
TGTGCCAGCAGCCTAACCGTTCGAAACGAGCAGTACTTC
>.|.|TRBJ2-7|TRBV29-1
CSVEDLGEQYF
TGCAGCGTTGAAGATTTGGGGGAGCAGTACTTC
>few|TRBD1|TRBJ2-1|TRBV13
CASREISGGNEQFF
TGTGCCAGCAGGGAAATCTCAGGGGGCAATGAGCAGTTCTTC
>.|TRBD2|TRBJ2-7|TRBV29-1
CSVRLAGPPSYEQYF
TGCAGCGTGAGACTAGCGGGGCCCCCCTCCTACGAGCAGTACTTC
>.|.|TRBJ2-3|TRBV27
CASSPGLAYSTDTQYF
TGTGCCAGCAGTCCGGGACTGGCGTACAGTACAGATACGCAGTATTTT
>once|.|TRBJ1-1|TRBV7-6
CASSPVGRNTEAFF
TGTGCCAGCAGCCCCGTGGGAAGGAACACTGAAGCTTTCTTT
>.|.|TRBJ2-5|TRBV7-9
CASSLANSVGETQYF
TGTGCCAGCAGCTTAGCAAATAGCGTCGGGGAGACCCAGTACTTC
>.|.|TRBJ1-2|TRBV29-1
CSVEATDNYGYTF
TGCAGCGTTGAAGCGACAGATAACTATGGCTACACCTTC
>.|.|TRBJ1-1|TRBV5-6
CASRPGLTTEAFF
TGTGCCAGCAGACCGGGCCTGACCACTGAAGCTTTCTTT
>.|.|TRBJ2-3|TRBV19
CASSSTGAGDTQYF
TGTGCCAGTAGTTCGACGGGGGCTGGAGATACGCAGTATTTT
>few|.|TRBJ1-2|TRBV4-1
CASSQDLVDYGYTF
TGCGCCAGCAGCCAAGATTTGGTGGACTATGGCTACACCTTC
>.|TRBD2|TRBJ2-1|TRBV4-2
CASSPARSSGGGNEQFF
TGTGCCAGCAGCCCGGCGCGGTCTAGCGGGGGGGGAAATGAGCAGTTCTTC
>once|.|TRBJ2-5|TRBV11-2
CASSLSGETQYF
TGTGCCAGCAGCTTAAGTGGTGAGACCCAGTACTTC
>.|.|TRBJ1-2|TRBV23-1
CASSHIGPTAGGYTF
TGCGCCAGCAGTCACATAGGACCAACTGCTGGGGGCTACACCTTC